The TCR beta chain under discussion was sequenced for a study of human T cells and chemical hapten exposure. Study information: Upper-back patch tests with 0.01% DPC were read at 6 days.

Time point reported: patch test 2, 6 weeks after DPC sensitization. The treatment here: therapeutic diphenylcyclopropenone sensitization with weekly scalp DPC. Per germline, CDR1 SGDLS and CDR2 YYNGEE. The CDR3 consists of 17 residues. With V trimmed by 0 bases and J by 7 bases, 8 bases remained unmatched. This clonotype was recorded at least ten times. TCRdb fed the RACE reads into MiXCR, producing one record per CDR3 protein. This sample has 65,000 to 100,000 distinct CDR3 sequences, with 6.5% to 8.5% found just once. The sequence derives from a woman younger than 45 with alopecia areata. Some clones in this sample may be carry-over from other donors' samples. The chain employs TRBV9 and TRBJ2-5, with 14 bases fitting TRBD2. The sample here was whole blood, taken in connection with sensitization to the hapten diphenylcyclopropenone (DPC). CDR3 in amino acids: CASSVASGTSGGVTQYF. The CDR3 coding sequence is TGTGCCAGCAGCGTAGCTTCAGGGACTAGCGGGGGAGTGACCCAGTACTTC. The full variable domain, completed using reference TRBV9 and TRBJ2-5, is DSGVTQTPKHLITATGQRVTLRCSPRSGDLSVYWYQQSLDQGLQFLIQYYNGEERAKGNILERFSAQQFPDLHSELNLSSLELGDSALYFCASSVASGTSGGVTQYFGPGTRLLVL.